This T cell receptor (beta chain) was captured by sequencing in a study of graft-versus-host responses after intestinal transplantation. Study as a whole: Uniformly, recipients were administered anti-thymocyte globulin induction with subsequent tacrolimus and steroids for approximately 3 years.

Overall study results and limits: Levels of circulating GvH clones at their peak were associated with early post-transplant HvG declines. The marrow of recipients harbored GvH clones, and ileum or blood showed some of them first.

Details on this clone: Antigen unknown.

Only in-frame clones appear in the TCRdb table, and some are missing; sequencing was by immunoSEQ multiplex PCR. The top ten clones hold over 4.5% of a sample with 43,000 or so clones, just under 95% of them seen once. Between the trimmed V and J ends, which lost 0 bases and 8 bases, there was a span of 9 bases. Germline CDR1 and CDR2: SGHRS and YFSETQ. This CDR3 region has 14 residues. J is TRBJ1-6 and V is TRBV5-1; the D is unclear. Sequenced here: PBMCs, sampled around 820 days after a first intestinal transplant, on the day of a second. The TCR was taken from a human patient who received an intestinal transplant, so some T cells may come from the graft donor. CDR3 sequence: CASSLEVEDSPLHF. The CDR3 DNA sequence: TGCGCCAGCAGCTTGGAAGTAGAGGATTCACCCCTCCACTTT.